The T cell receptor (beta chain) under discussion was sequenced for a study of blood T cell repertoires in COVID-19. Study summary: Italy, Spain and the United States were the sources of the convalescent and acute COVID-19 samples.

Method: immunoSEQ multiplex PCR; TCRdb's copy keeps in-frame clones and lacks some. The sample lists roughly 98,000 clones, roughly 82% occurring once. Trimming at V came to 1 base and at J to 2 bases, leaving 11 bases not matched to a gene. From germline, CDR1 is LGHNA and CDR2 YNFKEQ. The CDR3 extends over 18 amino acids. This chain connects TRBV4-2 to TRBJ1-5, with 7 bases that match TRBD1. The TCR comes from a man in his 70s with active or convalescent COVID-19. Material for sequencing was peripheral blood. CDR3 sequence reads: CASSQVGQVLQGNQPQHF. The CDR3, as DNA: TGTGCCAGCAGCCAAGTTGGACAGGTTCTCCAAGGCAATCAGCCCCAGCATTTT.